This T cell receptor (beta chain) is drawn from a study of follicular helper T cells after annual influenza vaccination (dated by TCRdb to 2017 to 2019). About the investigation overall: Blood was drawn on days 0, 7 and 28 after each seasonal influenza vaccination. To study recall of cTfh clones, some subjects were followed through successive annual vaccinations in the 2013-2014, 2014-2015 and 2015-2016 seasons. One week after vaccination, a second recruited cohort of more than nine subjects (Table S1) displayed a similar ICOS+CD38+ cTfh response. Multi-year samples were obtained from 6 or 7 subjects, with two vaccination seasons covered for a few subjects and three seasons covered for two subjects. The 2015 samples were processed right after collection, while the 2013-2014 samples were cryopreserved. The study at large found these results: Because only about 9.5-22% of the analyzed cells gave productive TCRB sequences, there was no way to sample rare clonotypes. ICOS+CD38+ cTfh clonality correlated with the frequency of that population, and its change correlated with the change in circulating plasmablast frequency. Successive annual vaccinations recalled a recurrent oligoclonal ICOS+CD38+ cTfh response that contained tetramer and AIM influenza-specific clonotypes. Day 7 ICOS+CD38+ clones were most often found later in ICOS-CD38- cTfh, suggesting that subset may serve as a memory reservoir.

Concerning this clone: Its antigen specificity is not known. No much larger clonotype is one base removed from it; base qualities were not supplied.

V and J lose 10 bases and 5 bases, and a span of 21 bases separates them. From the cysteine through the phenylalanine, the CDR3 covers 14 amino acids. Only the CDR3 region is kept as DNA, spanning 42 bases read in frame from base 1. The germline V gene encodes CDR1 SGHNT and CDR2 YYREEE (reference sequence). In light of the paper, this sample's time point label describes: 2014-2015 season, pre-vaccination. Adults were given seasonal inactivated influenza vaccine (Fluvarix), and sorted blood CD4 subsets were followed by TCRB sequencing before and after vaccination. To be eligible, subjects had to live in the community and must not have received influenza vaccine in the previous 6 months. Reasons for exclusion included contraindications to influenza vaccine, substance abuse, HIV/AIDS, active malignancy, immunomodulatory medication, and active illness such as respiratory infection. At each time point, somewhere between about 40 and 100 mL of blood was taken. Non-naive CD4+CXCR5+PD-1+ cells were defined as circulating Tfh and were sorted into ICOS+CD38+ and ICOS-CD38- fractions. Ficoll-Paque PLUS or SepMate separation was used to isolate PBMC. Before DNA was extracted, the cell subsets were sorted from PBMC using a BD FACS Aria.

The library was prepared using the immunoSEQ multiplex PCR assay. Adaptive Biotechnologies carried out TCRB amplification, library preparation, sequencing and preliminary bioinformatics at Survey level resolution. For TCRB sequencing, genomic DNA from the sorted cTfh populations was amplified by multiplex PCR. Per the original workflow: Clonality was computed in R as 1 minus normalized Shannon entropy; the Gini index was calculated with the R package ineq. To get the overlap score, the summed counts of shared sequences were divided by the total counts of all sequences in both of the compared samples. Shared-clonotype significance used Fisher's exact test assuming a theoretical repertoire of 10^7 TCRB sequences. TCRdb took this table from immuneACCESS and kept in-frame rearrangements with V and J called. Such tables lack part of the clones; where checked against another copy, unresolved V genes explain under half of the gap, and the rest is unexplained. V, J and clone size are those of that table, while D and trimming were read from the DNA. The sample table contains approximately 30,000 clones; only one count was recorded for 65% to 85% of them. 1.2% of the sample comes from the top ten.

The TCR comes from an adult who received the influenza vaccine. The chain couples TRBV5-4 to TRBJ2-5; a tentative D call is TRBD1 (7 bases match). The material sequenced was CXCR5+ CD38- circulating T follicular helper cells from blood, taken on the day of influenza vaccination. The meaning of the sample's cell subset or site label: circulating Tfh, non-naive CD4+CXCR5+PD-1+ (ICOS+CD38+ or ICOS-CD38-). The CDR3 protein sequence reads: CASRGAGGSETQYF. The sequenced DNA: TGTGCCTCCAGAGGGGCAGGGGGGTCGGAGACCCAGTACTTC.